Listed below are T cell receptor beta chains from one sample, sequenced in a study of blood T cell repertoires in COVID-19. Sequencing used immunoSEQ multiplex PCR; TCRdb keeps in-frame clones, though not all of them. The sample yields roughly 440,000 clones, around 88% seen once. Material: peripheral blood. All receptors come from a woman in her 50s with COVID-19, enrolled during active disease. The CDR3 runs from the conserved cysteine through the conserved F or W. A D gene is named only where the DNA matches it firmly. Some rows have no size entry. The others give once, few or many, or a class for an expanded clone.

J gene | V gene | D gene | clone size | CDR3 DNA | CDR3 protein
TRBJ2-6 | TRBV5-8 | TRBD1 | - | TGTGCCAGCAGCTCCCGACAGGGTCGCTCTGGGGCCAACGTCCTGACTTTC | CASSSRQGRSGANVLTF
TRBJ1-6 | TRBV30 | - | - | TGTGCCTGGAGTGGAAGTAGCAATTCACCCCTCCACTTT | CAWSGSSNSPLHF
TRBJ2-7 | TRBV15 | - | - | TGTGCCACCAGCAGATTTCAGGGATTCAACGAGCAGTACTTC | CATSRFQGFNEQYF
TRBJ1-5 | TRBV19 | - | - | TGTGCCAGTAGTTTAGGGTTCGAGCAGCCCCAGCATTTT | CASSLGFEQPQHF
TRBJ1-6 | TRBV19 | TRBD1 | - | TGTGCCAGTAGGTCACAGGGGGCTATGGATTCACCCCTCCACTTT | CASRSQGAMDSPLHF
TRBJ1-1 | TRBV25-1 | - | once | TGTGCCAGCATTTCCCCTCGTGCGGGTAGAGCTTTCTTT | CASISPRAGRAFF
TRBJ2-5 | TRBV19 | TRBD2 | - | TGTGCCAGTAGTATCGAAAACGGGGGGGAGACCCAGTACTTC | CASSIENGGETQYF
TRBJ1-2 | TRBV29-1 | - | - | TGCAGCGTTCCCGGGACATCGAAAAACTATGGCTACACCTTC | CSVPGTSKNYGYTF
TRBJ1-5 | TRBV19 | - | - | TGTGCCAGTAGTGAAACAGGGACCCTTAGCAATCAGCCCCAGCATTTT | CASSETGTLSNQPQHF
TRBJ2-1 | TRBV24-1 | TRBD1 | - | TGTGCCACCAGTGATTACGCGGGACAGGGGGCGTATGAGCAGTTCTTC | CATSDYAGQGAYEQFF
TRBJ2-2 | TRBV5-1 | TRBD1 | - | TGCGCCAGCAGCTTGGAGGGACAGGGCTGGAGTGGGCTGTTTTTT | CASSLEGQGWSGLFF
TRBJ1-4 | TRBV30 | - | - | TGTGCCTGGAGAGGGGTTGGGCAGACAACTAATGAAAAACTGTTTTTT | CAWRGVGQTTNEKLFF
TRBJ1-3 | TRBV3-1/TRBV3-2 | - | - | TGTGCCAGCAGCCGACAGGACACTGGAAACACCATATATTTT | CASSRQDTGNTIYF
TRBJ1-1 | TRBV5-4 | - | - | TGTGCCAGCAGCTTCCCCACAGGCCCGAACACTGAAGCTTTCTTT | CASSFPTGPNTEAFF
TRBJ1-4 | TRBV7-3 | - | - | TGTGCCAGCAGCTTAACCACAGGGCCTAACAATGAAAAACTGTTTTTT | CASSLTTGPNNEKLFF
TRBJ2-4 | TRBV5-6 | - | - | TGTGCCAGCAGCTTGAGGGGCGCCAAAAACATTCAGTACTTC | CASSLRGAKNIQYF
TRBJ2-5 | TRBV25-1 | TRBD2 | - | TGTGCCAGCAGTGGCTTCAGCGGGGCAGAAGAGACCCAGTACTTC | CASSGFSGAEETQYF
TRBJ1-4 | TRBV19 | TRBD1 | - | TGTGCCAGTAGTGCTCGGGACAGAGGTAATGAAAAACTGTTTTTT | CASSARDRGNEKLFF
TRBJ1-5 | TRBV24-1 | - | few | TGTGCCACCAGTGATGGGCAGGGCATCAATCAGCCCCAGCATTTT | CATSDGQGINQPQHF
TRBJ1-2 | TRBV21-1 | - | - | TGTGCCAGCAGCCGTAACAGGGCAGGGGCCCCAAACTATGGCTACACCTTC | CASSRNRAGAPNYGYTF
TRBJ1-2 | TRBV30 | TRBD1 | - | TGTGCCTGGTCCGACGGACAGGCTAACTATGGCTACACCTTC | CAWSDGQANYGYTF
TRBJ2-7 | TRBV11-2 | - | - | TGTGCCAGCAGCATAATAGGGGGGGACTACGAGCAGTACTTC | CASSIIGGDYEQYF
TRBJ1-4 | TRBV3-1/TRBV3-2 | - | - | TGTGCCAGCAGCGCGGGGGGGGCTTATGAAAAACTGTTTTTT | CASSAGGAYEKLFF
TRBJ1-1 | TRBV4-2 | - | - | TGTGCCAGCAGCCATGTAATTACAGGGATGAGGACTGAAGCTTTCTTT | CASSHVITGMRTEAFF
TRBJ2-7 | TRBV3-1/TRBV3-2 | TRBD2 | - | TGTGCCAGCAGCCCTGGGGGCGGGAGGTACGAGCAGTACTTC | CASSPGGGRYEQYF
TRBJ2-3 | TRBV5-1 | TRBD1 | - | TGCGCCAGCAGCTTGGCGGGACAGGGGAAACATACGCAGTATTTT | CASSLAGQGKHTQYF
TRBJ2-3 | TRBV12-5 | - | - | TGTGCTAGTGGTGCCACAGGGCATCCTCCCACAGATACGCAGTATTTT | CASGATGHPPTDTQYF
TRBJ1-2 | TRBV9 | - | - | TGTGCCAGCAGCGTAGCTGAGGGCTATGGCTACACCTTC | CASSVAEGYGYTF
TRBJ2-2 | TRBV7-3 | TRBD1 | - | TGTGCCAGCAGCCCCGCGACAGGGGTGGGATACACCGGGGAGCTGTTTTTT | CASSPATGVGYTGELFF
TRBJ1-5 | TRBV9 | TRBD1 | - | TGTGCCAGCTCAGGGGGCGCAGGACAGCCCCAGCATTTT | CASSGGAGQPQHF
TRBJ1-4 | TRBV30 | TRBD1 | - | TGTGCCTGGAGTGTAAGGGGGCGGGCTGAAAAACTGTTTTTT | CAWSVRGRAEKLFF
TRBJ1-2 | TRBV10-1 | TRBD1 | - | TGCGCCAGCATCCGGACAGGTTCAACCTACACCTTC | CASIRTGSTYTF
TRBJ2-7 | TRBV24-1 | - | - | TGTGCCACCGTGGCTAGTGTGCCCCAGATGGCCGAGCAGTACTTC | CATVASVPQMAEQYF
TRBJ1-5 | TRBV21-1 | - | - | TGTGCCAGCAGCACGGGAGGCAGATTCAATCAGCCCCAGCATTTT | CASSTGGRFNQPQHF
TRBJ1-2 | TRBV5-4 | - | - | TGTGCCAGCAGCTTGAACGTGGGGCCGTCTGGCTACACCTTC | CASSLNVGPSGYTF
TRBJ1-1 | TRBV3-1/TRBV3-2 | - | - | TGTGCCAGCAGCCAAGATCTTGGAGGGGCGGGAGCTTTCTTT | CASSQDLGGAGAFF
TRBJ2-1 | TRBV5-1 | - | once | TGCGCCAGCAGCTTTAGTGGGGGTCAGGGGAATGAGCAGTTCTTC | CASSFSGGQGNEQFF
TRBJ2-7 | TRBV19 | - | - | TGTGCCAGTTCGGCCGGAACAGGGAATGGCTACGAGCAGTACTTC | CASSAGTGNGYEQYF
TRBJ1-1 | TRBV5-3 | TRBD1 | - | TGTGCCAGAAGCCCGCGGTCCAGGGGGGAGGTTATTGCTGAAGCTTTCTTT | CARSPRSRGEVIAEAFF
TRBJ2-7 | TRBV30 | - | - | TGTGCCTGGACTACGACACCGAGCTCCTACGAGCAGTACTTC | CAWTTTPSSYEQYF
TRBJ1-1 | TRBV20-1 | TRBD1 | - | TGCAGTGCTAGTAACTACAGGGGGGTCGATACTGAAGCTTTCTTT | CSASNYRGVDTEAFF
TRBJ1-1 | TRBV29-1 | - | - | TGCAGCGTTCGGGAGGGACGGAACACTGAAGCTTTCTTT | CSVREGRNTEAFF
TRBJ1-2 | TRBV13 | - | - | TGTGCCAGCAGCCCTCTCGTAGAGATTGGCTACACCTTC | CASSPLVEIGYTF
TRBJ1-5 | TRBV15 | - | - | TGTGCCACCAGCCCACGGGGGGGGAAGAGCAATCAGCCCCAGCATTTT | CATSPRGGKSNQPQHF
TRBJ1-2 | TRBV2 | - | few | TGTGCCAGCCCCCTGGGGGAGGGAGACTATGGCTACACCTTC | CASPLGEGDYGYTF
TRBJ1-1 | TRBV30 | - | - | TGTGCCTGGAGTGTTGGCCAGGGCGGTGAAGCTTTCTTT | CAWSVGQGGEAFF
TRBJ2-1 | TRBV10-2 | TRBD2 | - | TGCGCCAGCACCTTACTAGCGGGGTCCTACAATGAGCAGTTCTTC | CASTLLAGSYNEQFF